This T cell receptor (beta chain) was identified during a study of pediatric ulcerative colitis. The ends were cut back, 0 bases at V and 6 bases at J, with 5 bases in the middle. Germline CDR1 WNHNN, CDR2 SYGVQD (reference sequence). The CDR3 runs 13 residues. The data were produced by immunoSEQ multiplex PCR, yet TCRdb's version contains in-frame clones alone and is incomplete. Of about 64,000 clones listed, around 80% are singletons. The chain couples TRBV10-1 to TRBJ1-4; D unresolved. Sample: blood. This clonotype originated in a boy under 18 with moderate ulcerative colitis. The CDR3 DNA reads TGCGCCAGCAGTGAGTCGAAGTATGAAAAACTGTTTTTT. This codes for CASSESKYEKLFF.